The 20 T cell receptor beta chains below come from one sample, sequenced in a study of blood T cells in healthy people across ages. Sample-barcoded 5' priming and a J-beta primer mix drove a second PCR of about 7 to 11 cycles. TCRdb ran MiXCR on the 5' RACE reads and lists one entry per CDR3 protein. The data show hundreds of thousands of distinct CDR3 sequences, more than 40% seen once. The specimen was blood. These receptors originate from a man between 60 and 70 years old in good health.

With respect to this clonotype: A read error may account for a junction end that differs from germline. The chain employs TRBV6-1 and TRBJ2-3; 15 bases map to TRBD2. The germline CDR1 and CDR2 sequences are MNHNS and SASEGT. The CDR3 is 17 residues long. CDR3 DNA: TGTGCCGGCAGTGGGACTAGCGGGGGGTTGGCCACAGATACGCAGTATTTT. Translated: CAGSGTSGGLATDTQYF.

The CDR3 bases are TGTGCCAGCAGTTTGGTGGGGGGTAGCATTCAGTACTTC. This encodes CASSLVGGSIQYF. The gene calls are TRBV12-3 or TRBV12-4 and TRBJ2-4; tentative D call: TRBD2 (6 bases). The CDR3 has 13 amino acids. Trimming shortened V by 3 bases and J by 9 bases, and 12 bases separated the two germline ends.

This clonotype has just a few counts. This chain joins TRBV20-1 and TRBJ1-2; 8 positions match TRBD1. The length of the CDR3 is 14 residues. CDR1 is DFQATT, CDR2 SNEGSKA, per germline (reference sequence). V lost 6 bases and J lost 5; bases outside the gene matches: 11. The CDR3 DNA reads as TGCAGTGCCGGGGGAGACAGGGGATCTTATGGCTACACCTTC. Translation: CSAGGDRGSYGYTF.

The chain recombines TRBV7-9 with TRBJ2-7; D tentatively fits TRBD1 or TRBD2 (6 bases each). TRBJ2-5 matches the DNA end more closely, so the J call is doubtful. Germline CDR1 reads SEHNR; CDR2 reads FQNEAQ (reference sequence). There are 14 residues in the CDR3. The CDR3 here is CASSPGAPGETQYF. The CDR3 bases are TGTGCCAGCAGCCCGGGGGCTCCGGGGGAGACCCAGTACTTC.

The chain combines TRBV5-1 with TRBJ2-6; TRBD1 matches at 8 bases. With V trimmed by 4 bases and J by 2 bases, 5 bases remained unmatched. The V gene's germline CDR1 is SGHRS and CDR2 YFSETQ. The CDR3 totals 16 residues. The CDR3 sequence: CASSISDRAGANVLTF. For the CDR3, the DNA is TGCGCCAGCAGCATTTCGGACAGGGCTGGGGCCAACGTCCTGACTTTC.

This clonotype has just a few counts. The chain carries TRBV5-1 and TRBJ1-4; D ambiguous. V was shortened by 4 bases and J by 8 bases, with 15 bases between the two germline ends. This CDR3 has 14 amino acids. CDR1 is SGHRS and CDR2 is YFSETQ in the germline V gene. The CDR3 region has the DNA TGCGCCAGCAGCCTTGGAGACGTTGGGGAAAAACTGTTTTTT. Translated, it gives CASSLGDVGEKLFF.

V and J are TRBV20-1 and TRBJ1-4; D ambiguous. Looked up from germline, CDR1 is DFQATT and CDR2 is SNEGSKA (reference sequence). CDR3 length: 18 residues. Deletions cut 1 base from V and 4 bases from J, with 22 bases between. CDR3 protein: CSARVLRTRGNFNEKLFF. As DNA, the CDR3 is TGCAGTGCTAGAGTTTTAAGGACCCGGGGAAACTTTAATGAAAAACTGTTTTTT.

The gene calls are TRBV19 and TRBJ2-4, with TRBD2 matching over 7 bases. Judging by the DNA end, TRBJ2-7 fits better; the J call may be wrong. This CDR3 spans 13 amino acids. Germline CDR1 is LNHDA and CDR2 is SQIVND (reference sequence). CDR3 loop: CASSIGEGREQYF. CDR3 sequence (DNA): TGTGCCAGTAGTATAGGGGAGGGTCGCGAGCAGTACTTC.

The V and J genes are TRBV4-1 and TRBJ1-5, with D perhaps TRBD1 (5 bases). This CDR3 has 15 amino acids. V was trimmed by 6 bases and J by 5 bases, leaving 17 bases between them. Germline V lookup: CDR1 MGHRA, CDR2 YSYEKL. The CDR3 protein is CASRQHSGVDQPQHF. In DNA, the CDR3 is TGCGCCAGCAGACAACATTCGGGGGTGGATCAGCCCCAGCATTTT.

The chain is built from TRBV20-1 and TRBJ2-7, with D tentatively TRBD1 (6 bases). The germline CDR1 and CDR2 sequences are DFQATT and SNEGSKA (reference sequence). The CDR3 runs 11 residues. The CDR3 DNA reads TGCAGACCACAACAGGGAAACGAGCAGTACTTC. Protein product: CRPQQGNEQYF.

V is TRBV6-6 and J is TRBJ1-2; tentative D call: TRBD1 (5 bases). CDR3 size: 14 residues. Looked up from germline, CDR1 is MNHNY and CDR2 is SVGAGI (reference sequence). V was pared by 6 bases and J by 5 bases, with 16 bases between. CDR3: CASRETDIPYGYTF. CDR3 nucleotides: TGTGCCAGCAGAGAAACGGACATCCCATATGGCTACACCTTC.

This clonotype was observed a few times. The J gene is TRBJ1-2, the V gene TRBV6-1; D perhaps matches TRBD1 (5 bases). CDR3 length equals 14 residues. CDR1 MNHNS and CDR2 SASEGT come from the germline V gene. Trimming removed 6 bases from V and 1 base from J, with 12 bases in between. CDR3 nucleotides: TGTGCCAGCAGGGAAACGGGGGTTAACTATGGCTACACCTTC. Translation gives CASRETGVNYGYTF.

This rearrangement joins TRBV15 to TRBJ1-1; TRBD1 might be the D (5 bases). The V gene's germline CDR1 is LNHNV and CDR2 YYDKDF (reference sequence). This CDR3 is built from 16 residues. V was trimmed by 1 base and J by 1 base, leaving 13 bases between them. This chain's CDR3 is CATSRGDGAGNTEAFF. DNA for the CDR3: TGTGCCACCAGCAGAGGGGACGGGGCGGGGAACACTGAAGCTTTCTTT.

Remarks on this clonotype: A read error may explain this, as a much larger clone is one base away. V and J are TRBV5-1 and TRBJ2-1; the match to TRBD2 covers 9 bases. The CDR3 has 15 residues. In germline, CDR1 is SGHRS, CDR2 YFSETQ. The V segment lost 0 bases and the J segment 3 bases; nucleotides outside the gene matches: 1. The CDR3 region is CASSLASGIYNEQFF. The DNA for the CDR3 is TGCGCCAGCAGCTTGGCTAGCGGGATCTACAATGAGCAGTTCTTC.

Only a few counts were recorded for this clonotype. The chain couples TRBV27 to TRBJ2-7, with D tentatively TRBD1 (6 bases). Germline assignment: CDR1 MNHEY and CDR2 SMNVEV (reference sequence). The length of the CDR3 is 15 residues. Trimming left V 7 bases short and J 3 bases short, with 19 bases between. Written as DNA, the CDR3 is TGTGCCAGCAAAAACGCGCACGACAGGAACTACGAGCAGTACTTC. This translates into CASKNAHDRNYEQYF.

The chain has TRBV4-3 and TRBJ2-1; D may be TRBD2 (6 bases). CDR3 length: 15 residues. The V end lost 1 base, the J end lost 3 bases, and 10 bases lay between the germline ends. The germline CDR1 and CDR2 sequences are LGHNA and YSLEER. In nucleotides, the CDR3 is TGCGCCAGCAGCCAAGGTAAGGGACTCTACAATGAGCAGTTCTTC. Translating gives CASSQGKGLYNEQFF.

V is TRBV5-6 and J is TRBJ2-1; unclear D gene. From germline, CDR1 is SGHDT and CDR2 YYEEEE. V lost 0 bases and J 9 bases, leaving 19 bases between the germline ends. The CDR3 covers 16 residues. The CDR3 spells CASSLVAQSPVGEQFF. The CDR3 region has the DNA TGTGCCAGCAGCTTGGTGGCACAGTCTCCCGTTGGTGAGCAGTTCTTC.

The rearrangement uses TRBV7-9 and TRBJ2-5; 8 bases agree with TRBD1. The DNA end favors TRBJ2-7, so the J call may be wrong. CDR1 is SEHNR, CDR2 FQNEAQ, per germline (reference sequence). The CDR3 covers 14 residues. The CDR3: CAADRRGQATEQYF. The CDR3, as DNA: TGTGCCGCGGACCGGAGGGGACAGGCCACCGAGCAGTACTTC.

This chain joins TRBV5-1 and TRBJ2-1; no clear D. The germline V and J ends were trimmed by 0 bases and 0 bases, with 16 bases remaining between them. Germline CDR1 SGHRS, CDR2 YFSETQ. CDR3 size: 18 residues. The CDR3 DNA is TGCGCCAGCAGCTTGGCCGTCGGAACCCTAAGCTCCTACAATGAGCAGTTCTTC. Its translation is CASSLAVGTLSSYNEQFF.

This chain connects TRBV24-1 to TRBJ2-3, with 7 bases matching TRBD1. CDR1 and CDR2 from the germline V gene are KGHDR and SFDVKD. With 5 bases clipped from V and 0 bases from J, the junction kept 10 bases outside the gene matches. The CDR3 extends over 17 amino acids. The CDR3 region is CATSGNRGPSSTDTQYF. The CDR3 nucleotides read TGTGCCACCAGTGGTAACAGGGGTCCATCTAGCACAGATACGCAGTATTTT.